The T cell receptor (beta chain) described here comes from a study of cytomegalovirus exposure and HLA in healthy donors. Of note for this clone: Antigen: not known.

This table comes from immunoSEQ multiplex PCR, and its TCRdb copy is limited to in-frame clones, with some not included. This sample yields fewer than 200,000 clones, of which 85% are seen a single time; roughly 15% belongs to the top ten. CDR1 is MNHEY and CDR2 is SMNVEV in the germline V gene (reference sequence). The CDR3 loop spans 13 amino acids. The V segment lost 6 bases and the J segment 8 bases; nucleotides outside the gene matches: 8. Study-level results: Among TCR beta chains, those listed as cytomegalovirus-associated numbered fewer than 200.

The donors formed part of the 120-subject validation cohort, distinct from the roughly 660-subject first cohort. Sample: PBMCs. The TCR comes from a man between 18 and 29 years old in good health and CMV-seropositive. This chain joins TRBV27 and TRBJ1-2; 8 bases match TRBD1. The CDR3 DNA is TGTGCCAGCAGACCGGGACAGGTGGAAGGCTACACCTTC. Translation: CASRPGQVEGYTF.